Sequencing of this T cell receptor beta chain was carried out in a study of T cells after yellow fever vaccination. Study summary: Some fractions had low cell numbers, and these were prepared with SMART-Seq v4 Ultra Low Input.

This clonotype was seen many times. Its specificity is unknown. The CDR3 covers 14 residues. V lost 2 bases to trimming and J lost 0 bases, with 7 bases between them. The germline gives CDR1 DFQATT, CDR2 SNEGSKA (reference sequence). Generation of TCR cDNA used 5'RACE template switching (which added a universal primer site and UMIs). TCRdb used MiXCR to reprocess the 5' RACE reads, holding one entry per CDR3 protein. The sample has some 250,000 distinct CDR3 sequences; roughly 4% are singletons. Study results and caveats: The study found a weaker secondary response that peaked faster, day 5 versus 15. Post-booster reappearance was seen for most primary-vaccination clones (roughly 97% CD4, about 88% CD8).

The chain has TRBV20-1 and TRBJ1-4; D call uncertain. The sequence was collected from a man between 18 and 35 years old who received the YFV17D yellow fever vaccine. Specimen: PBMCs, collected 15 days after the yellow fever booster vaccination. CDR3 in amino acids: CSARWPATNEKLFF. Written as DNA, the CDR3 is TGCAGTGCTAGATGGCCCGCAACTAATGAAAAACTGTTTTTT.